The 32 T cell receptor beta chains in this list originate from one sample, sequenced in a study of siplizumab effects on memory and regulatory T cells. Data came from immunoSEQ multiplex PCR; TCRdb stores just in-frame clones and leaves some out. Among under 100,000 clones listed, about 94% were seen once. The specimen was non-Treg CD4+ T cells sorted from blood. These receptors were taken from a human donor in good health.

The genes are TRBV10-3 and TRBJ1-1; no clear D gene. Germline values: CDR1 ENHRY, CDR2 SYGVKD. Trimming took off 10 bases at V and 3 bases at J, with 18 bases between the two ends. The CDR3 sequence is 14 residues long. The CDR3: CATTLSGTDTEAFF. CDR3 in DNA: TGTGCCACCACCTTGTCAGGAACGGACACTGAAGCTTTCTTT.

The rearrangement links TRBV27 to TRBJ1-4, with TRBD1 matching 9 bases. Per the germline V gene, CDR1 is MNHEY and CDR2 is SMNVEV (reference sequence). V trimming: 6 bases; J trimming: 10 bases; junction bases outside the gene matches: 9. The CDR3 length is 14 residues. CDR3 in DNA: TGTGCCAGCAGCCTCCGGGACAGGGAAGGAAAACTGTTTTTT. Translation: CASSLRDREGKLFF.

This chain links TRBV10-1 with TRBJ2-7, with D possibly TRBD2 on 6 matching bases. The CDR3 runs 15 residues. Trimming stripped 6 bases from V and 2 bases from J, with 17 bases between. CDR1 is WNHNN, CDR2 SYGVQD, per germline (reference sequence). The CDR3 DNA reads TGCGCCAGCAGCCCTGAATTGCTAGCGCCCTACGAGCAGTACTTC. Residues: CASSPELLAPYEQYF.

CDR3 coding DNA: TGCAGCGTCGAGACTAGCCAAGAGACCCAGTACTTC. Its translation: CSVETSQETQYF. The genes are TRBV29-1 and TRBJ2-5; perhaps TRBD2 as D (6 bases). CDR1 and CDR2 from the germline V gene are SQVTM and ANQGSEA. This CDR3 spans 12 amino acids. V was shortened by 6 bases and J by 1 base, with 9 bases between the two germline ends.

The V and J genes are TRBV19 and TRBJ1-2; D unclear. V dropped 1 base and J dropped 3 bases, with 9 bases sitting between them. The length of the CDR3 is 14 residues. Germline V CDR1 and CDR2: LNHDA, SQIVND (reference sequence). This CDR3 reads CASSIGGLDYGYTF. In nucleotides, the CDR3 is TGTGCCAGTAGTATAGGAGGACTTGACTATGGCTACACCTTC.

The chain uses TRBV5-1 and TRBJ2-2, with D hard to call. V was cut by 5 bases and J by 0 bases, with 8 bases left in between. The germline V gene encodes CDR1 SGHRS and CDR2 YFSETQ. The length of the CDR3 is 14 residues. CDR3: CASSIGANTGELFF. The CDR3 nucleotides are TGCGCCAGCAGTATAGGAGCGAACACCGGGGAGCTGTTTTTT.

The chain couples TRBV27 to TRBJ1-4; 7 bases are a match to TRBD1. The CDR3 spans 14 residues. V shed 6 bases and J 4 bases; nucleotides not matched to a gene: 5. Looked up from germline, CDR1 is MNHEY and CDR2 is SMNVEV (reference sequence). The chain's CDR3 is CASSPTGFNEKLFF. The CDR3 DNA follows: TGTGCCAGCAGCCCGACAGGGTTTAATGAAAAACTGTTTTTT.

The chain combines TRBV5-5 with TRBJ2-7; no definite D call. The V and J ends lost 4 bases and 2 bases respectively, with 7 bases between them. Germline CDR1 is SGHKS and CDR2 is YYEKEE (reference sequence). The CDR3 sequence is 12 residues long. The CDR3 DNA sequence: TGTGCCAGCAGCCCGGTTACCTACGAGCAGTACTTC. It translates to CASSPVTYEQYF.

This chain connects TRBV6-5 to TRBJ1-2; possibly TRBD1 for D (5 bases). Trimming removed 5 bases at V and 2 bases at J, with 9 bases between. Germline CDR1 MNHEY, CDR2 SVGAGI. This CDR3 spans 13 amino acids. The CDR3 DNA reads as TGTGCCAGCAGTCGGACACACAACTATGGCTACACCTTC. The encoded protein is CASSRTHNYGYTF.

The J gene is TRBJ1-2, the V gene TRBV27; D remains unclear. Germline V gene data show CDR1 as MNHEY and CDR2 as SMNVEV (reference sequence). This CDR3 has 16 residues. Between the trimmed V and J ends, which lost 2 bases and 0 bases, there was a span of 13 bases. CDR3 sequence: CASSLIGSATNYGYTF. In DNA, the CDR3 is TGTGCCAGCAGTTTAATAGGCAGCGCGACTAACTATGGCTACACCTTC.

V usage is TRBV4-1 and J usage is TRBJ2-7, with 7 bases identical to TRBD2. V lost 5 bases, J lost 2 bases, and 12 bases stayed unmatched. This CDR3 has 16 amino acids. Germline loops: CDR1 MGHRA, CDR2 YSYEKL. Written as DNA, the CDR3 is TGCGCCAGCAGCGTAGACCTAGCGGCCCAACCCTACGAGCAGTACTTC. It translates to CASSVDLAAQPYEQYF.

This clone was recorded only once. This chain links TRBV5-4 with TRBJ1-1; no firm D call. V lost 3 bases and J lost 4, with 10 bases in between. The V gene's germline CDR1 is SGHNT and CDR2 YYREEE (reference sequence). This CDR3 contains 13 residues. CDR3 amino acids: CASSWPGTTEAFF. The CDR3 DNA reads as TGTGCCAGCAGCTGGCCAGGCACCACTGAAGCTTTCTTT.

The rearrangement joins TRBV18 to TRBJ1-1, with D possibly matching TRBD1 (6 bases). The CDR3 runs 14 residues. Trimming shortened V by 3 bases and J by 3 bases, and 11 bases separated the two germline ends. The germline CDR1 and CDR2 sequences are KGHSH and LQKENI. The CDR3, as DNA: TGTGCCAGCTCACCGGACAGAGGGTACACTGAAGCTTTCTTT. This translates into CASSPDRGYTEAFF.

This rearrangement joins TRBV2 to TRBJ1-1, with 7 bases lining up with TRBD1. J gave up 4 bases and V 6 bases, and 8 bases lay outside the gene matches. The CDR3 is 14 amino acids. The germline gives CDR1 SNHLY, CDR2 FYNNEI. The CDR3 DNA is TGTGCCAGCAGCCCCGTTTCAGGGGGCACTGAAGCTTTCTTT. It specifies CASSPVSGGTEAFF.

The J gene is TRBJ1-1, the V gene TRBV18, with D hard to call. Trimming pared 3 bases from V and 1 base from J, leaving 9 bases between. The germline gives CDR1 KGHSH, CDR2 LQKENI. There are 14 residues in the CDR3. CDR3 amino acids: CASSPAGRNTEAFF. The CDR3 bases are TGTGCCAGCTCACCGGCTGGCAGGAACACTGAAGCTTTCTTT. Supplemented by reference TRBV18 and TRBJ1-1, the full variable domain reads NAGVMQNPRHLVRRRGQEARLRCSPMKGHSHVYWYRQLPEEGLKFMVYLQKENIIDESGMPKERFSAEFPKEGPSILRIQQVVRGDSAAYFCASSPAGRNTEAFFGQGTRLTVV.

The chain links TRBV9 to TRBJ2-7; D not resolved. Germline CDR1 SGDLS, CDR2 YYNGEE. Trimming took 3 bases from V and 6 from J, leaving 13 bases between them. The CDR3 runs to 13 residues. The CDR3 DNA sequence: TGTGCCAGCAGCGAACTCAATGTGGGCGAGCAGTACTTC. The encoded protein is CASSELNVGEQYF.

The CDR3: CASSLALASETQYF. CDR3 DNA sequence: TGCGCCAGCAGCTTGGCCCTAGCGTCAGAGACCCAGTACTTC. The gene calls are TRBV5-1 and TRBJ2-5; possible D gene TRBD2, 6 bases. V gave up 0 bases and J gave up 4 bases, with 10 bases separating them. The length of the CDR3 is 14 residues. Germline assignment: CDR1 SGHRS and CDR2 YFSETQ.

This sequence joins TRBV30 and TRBJ2-7, with no clear D. The germline gives CDR1 GTSNPN, CDR2 SVGIG (reference sequence). The CDR3 has 12 residues. The V end was cut by 5 bases, the J end by 12 bases, with 20 bases between. The CDR3 reads CAWSTGPPFLYF. The CDR3 region has the DNA TGTGCCTGGTCTACCGGGCCCCCTTTTCTGTACTTC.

The V and J genes are TRBV28 and TRBJ1-2; D gene uncertain. CDR3 size: 13 residues. V gave up 2 bases and J gave up 4 bases, with 8 bases separating them. CDR1 MDHEN and CDR2 SYDVKM come from the germline V gene. The CDR3 loop is CASSLEAGYGYTF. The CDR3, as DNA: TGTGCCAGCAGTTTAGAGGCCGGCTATGGCTACACCTTC.

The chain employs TRBV5-1 and TRBJ2-1; possibly TRBD2 for D (6 bases). V was clipped by 0 bases and J by 5 bases, with 18 bases between them. This CDR3 is built from 17 residues. CDR1 is SGHRS, CDR2 YFSETQ, per germline. CDR3 region: CASSLVGGTAANNEQFF. The DNA for the CDR3 is TGCGCCAGCAGCTTGGTAGGAGGGACGGCAGCTAACAATGAGCAGTTCTTC.

This clone appeared a single time. This chain joins TRBV9 and TRBJ2-3; no firm D call. V was cut by 0 bases and J by 1 base, with 12 bases left in between. CDR3 size: 16 residues. Germline V CDR1 and CDR2: SGDLS, YYNGEE. In DNA, the CDR3 is TGTGCCAGCAGCGTAGTTAATGGGTTGGGCACAGATACGCAGTATTTT. This sequence encodes CASSVVNGLGTDTQYF.

The chain recombines TRBV5-8 with TRBJ1-3, with D possibly being TRBD1 (5 bases). This CDR3 region has 14 residues. From germline, CDR1 is SGHTS and CDR2 YDEGEE. The ends were cut back, 1 base at V and 2 bases at J, with 7 bases in the middle. The DNA for the CDR3 is TGTGCCAGCAGCTTGTGGGGGACTGGAAACACCATATATTTT. Protein product: CASSLWGTGNTIYF.

J is TRBJ2-2 and V is TRBV6-5; the match to TRBD2 covers 11 bases. Per germline, CDR1 MNHEY and CDR2 SVGAGI. After removal of 7 bases from V and 7 bases from J, the junction contained 5 bases not matched to a gene. The CDR3 sequence is 14 residues long. The CDR3 DNA reads as TGTGCCAGCAACAAAGGACTAGCGGGCGGGGAGCTGTTTTTT. This sequence encodes CASNKGLAGGELFF.

The V call is TRBV7-2, the J call TRBJ2-2, with 14 bases that match TRBD2. This CDR3 has 19 amino acids. V lost 3 bases, J lost 0 bases, and 6 bases stayed unmatched. CDR1 is SGHTA, CDR2 FQGNSA, per germline. The DNA for the CDR3 is TGTGCCAGCAGCTTTTCCGGGACTAGCGGGAGATCGAACACCGGGGAGCTGTTTTTT. Translated, it gives CASSFSGTSGRSNTGELFF.

The chain uses TRBV12-5 and TRBJ1-1, with TRBD1 as a possible D gene (5 bases). V dropped 0 bases and J dropped 6 bases, with 20 bases sitting between them. Germline CDR1 and CDR2: LGHNT and FRNRAP. The CDR3 consists of 17 residues. The CDR3 DNA reads TGTGCTAGTGGTTTGGTACAGAGGGGATTTTTGGGGGCTGAAGCTTTCTTT. It codes for CASGLVQRGFLGAEAFF.

The genes are TRBV18 and TRBJ2-7; TRBD1 aligns across 7 bases. V was pared by 6 bases and J by 5 bases, with 4 bases of the junction left unmatched. The CDR3 spans 12 residues. Germline CDR1 reads KGHSH; CDR2 reads LQKENI. The CDR3 region has the DNA TGTGCCAGCTCTCTTGACAGGGACGAGCAGTACTTC. It specifies CASSLDRDEQYF.

V and J are TRBV29-1 and TRBJ2-1, with D unclear. Trimming removed 4 bases from V and 7 bases from J, with 5 bases in between. This CDR3 contains 10 residues. Germline loops: CDR1 SQVTM, CDR2 ANQGSEA. The CDR3: CSVVGNEQFF. CDR3 in DNA: TGCAGCGTTGTCGGTAATGAGCAGTTCTTC.

The CDR3 sequence: CATSRVLKTETQYF. In DNA, the CDR3 is TGTGCCACCAGCAGAGTTTTAAAGACGGAGACCCAGTACTTC. The chain uses TRBV15 and TRBJ2-5; no definite D call. V was cut by 1 base and J by 5 bases, with 11 bases left in between. Germline V CDR1 and CDR2: LNHNV, YYDKDF (reference sequence). The CDR3 loop spans 14 amino acids.

This chain joins TRBV19 and TRBJ1-1; 9 nucleotides match TRBD1. After removal of 6 bases from V and 5 bases from J, the junction contained 10 bases not matched to a gene. This CDR3 comprises 15 residues. Germline V gives CDR1 LNHDA, CDR2 SQIVND (reference sequence). As DNA, the CDR3 is TGTGCCAGTAGGCATCCAGGACAGGGGAAGACTGAAGCTTTCTTT. Encoded protein: CASRHPGQGKTEAFF.

The chain combines TRBV2 with TRBJ2-1, with TRBD2 as a possible D gene (5 bases). V was trimmed by 6 bases and J by 3 bases, leaving 21 bases between them. The CDR3 has 17 amino acids. Germline V gene data show CDR1 as SNHLY and CDR2 as FYNNEI. CDR3 sequence: CASSPRLKGGFYNEQFF. The CDR3 DNA reads as TGTGCCAGCAGCCCTCGCCTAAAGGGCGGGTTCTACAATGAGCAGTTCTTC.

This clone was observed a single time. This rearrangement joins TRBV11-3 to TRBJ2-3; D is tentatively TRBD1 or TRBD2 (5 bases each). The CDR3 is made up of 12 amino acids. The V gene's germline CDR1 is SGHNT and CDR2 YENEEA. Deletions cut 2 bases from V and 10 bases from J, with 10 bases between. The CDR3 loop is CASSLNRGPQYF. The CDR3 nucleotides read TGTGCCAGCAGCTTAAACCGGGGCCCGCAGTATTTT.

The chain couples TRBV28 to TRBJ2-7; 8 bases map to TRBD1. The V gene's germline CDR1 is MDHEN and CDR2 SYDVKM. V was clipped by 2 bases and J by 0 bases; unmatched bases: 3. There are 15 residues in the CDR3. As DNA, the CDR3 is TGTGCCAGCAGTTTACACGGACAGGGCTCCTACGAGCAGTACTTC. It codes for CASSLHGQGSYEQYF. Full variable domain (missing parts from reference TRBV28 and TRBJ2-7): DVKVTQSSRYLVKRTGEKVFLECVQDMDHENMFWYRQDPGLGLRLIYFSYDVKMKEKGDIPEGYSVSREKKERFSLILESASTNQTSMYLCASSLHGQGSYEQYFGPGTRLTVT.